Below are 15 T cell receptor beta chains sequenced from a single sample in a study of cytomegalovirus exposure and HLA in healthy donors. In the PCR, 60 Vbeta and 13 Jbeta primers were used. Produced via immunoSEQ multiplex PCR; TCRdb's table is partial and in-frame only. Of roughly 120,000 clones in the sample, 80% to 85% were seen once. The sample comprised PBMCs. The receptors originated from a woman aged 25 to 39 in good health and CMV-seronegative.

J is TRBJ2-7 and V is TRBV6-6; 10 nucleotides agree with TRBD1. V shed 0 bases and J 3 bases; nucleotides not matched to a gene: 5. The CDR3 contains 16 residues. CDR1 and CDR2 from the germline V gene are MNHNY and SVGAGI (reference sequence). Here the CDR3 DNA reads TGTGCCAGCAGTTACTCTGGGACAGGGGAACTCTACGAGCAGTACTTC. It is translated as CASSYSGTGELYEQYF.

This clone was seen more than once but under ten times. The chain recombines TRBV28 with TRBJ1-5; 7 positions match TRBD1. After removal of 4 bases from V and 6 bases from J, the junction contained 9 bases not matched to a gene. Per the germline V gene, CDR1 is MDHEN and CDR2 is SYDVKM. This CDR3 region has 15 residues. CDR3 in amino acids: CASSSPTGSGQPQHF. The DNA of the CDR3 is TGTGCCAGCAGTTCGCCGACAGGGTCGGGTCAGCCCCAGCATTTT.

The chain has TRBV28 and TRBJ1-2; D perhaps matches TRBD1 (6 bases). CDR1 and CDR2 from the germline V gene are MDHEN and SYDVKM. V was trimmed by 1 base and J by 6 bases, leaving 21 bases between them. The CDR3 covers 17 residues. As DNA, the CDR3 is TGTGCCAGCAGTTTATTCAGGGGCCGAGACTCTCCTGATGGCTACACCTTC. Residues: CASSLFRGRDSPDGYTF.

CDR3 sequence (DNA): TGTGCCAGCAGCGCGGACAGGATCACAGATACGCAGTATTTT. Translated: CASSADRITDTQYF. The chain combines TRBV7-8 with TRBJ2-3, with 7 bases that match TRBD1. CDR1 is SGHVS and CDR2 is FQNEAQ in the germline V gene. V gave up 5 bases and J gave up 2 bases; unmatched junction bases: 4. The CDR3 is 14 residues long.

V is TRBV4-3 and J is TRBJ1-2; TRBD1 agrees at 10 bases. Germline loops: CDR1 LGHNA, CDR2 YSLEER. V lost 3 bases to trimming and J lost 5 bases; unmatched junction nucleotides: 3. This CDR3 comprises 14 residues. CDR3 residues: CASSQWDRGYGYTF. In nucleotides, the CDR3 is TGCGCCAGCAGCCAGTGGGACAGGGGTTATGGCTACACCTTC.

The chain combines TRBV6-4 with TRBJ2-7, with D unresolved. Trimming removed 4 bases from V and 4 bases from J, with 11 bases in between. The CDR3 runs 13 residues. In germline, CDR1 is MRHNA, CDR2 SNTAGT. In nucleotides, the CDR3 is TGTGCCAGCAGTGTGTCGGCCGGGTACGAGCAGTACTTC. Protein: CASSVSAGYEQYF.

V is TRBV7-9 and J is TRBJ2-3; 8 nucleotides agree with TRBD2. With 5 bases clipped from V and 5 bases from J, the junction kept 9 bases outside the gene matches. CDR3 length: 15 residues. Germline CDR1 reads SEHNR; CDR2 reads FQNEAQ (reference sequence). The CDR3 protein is CASSEREMVGDTQYF. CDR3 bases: TGTGCCAGCAGCGAGCGGGAGATGGTTGGAGATACGCAGTATTTT. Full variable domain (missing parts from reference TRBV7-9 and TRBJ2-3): DTGVSQNPRHKITKRGQNVTFRCDPISEHNRLYWYRQTLGQGPEFLTYFQNEAQLEKSRLLSDRFSAERPKGSFSTLEIQRTEQGDSAMYLCASSEREMVGDTQYFGPGTRLTVL.

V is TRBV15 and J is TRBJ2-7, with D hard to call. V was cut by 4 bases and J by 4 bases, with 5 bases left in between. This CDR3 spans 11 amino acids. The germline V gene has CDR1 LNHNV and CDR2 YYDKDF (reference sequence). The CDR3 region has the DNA TGTGCCACCAGCAATAGATACGAGCAGTACTTC. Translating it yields CATSNRYEQYF.

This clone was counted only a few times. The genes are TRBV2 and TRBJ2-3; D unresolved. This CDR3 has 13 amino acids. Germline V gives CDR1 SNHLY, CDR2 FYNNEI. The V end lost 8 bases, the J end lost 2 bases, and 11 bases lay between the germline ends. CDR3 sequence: CASVAENTDTQYF. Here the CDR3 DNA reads TGTGCCAGCGTTGCGGAAAACACAGATACGCAGTATTTT.

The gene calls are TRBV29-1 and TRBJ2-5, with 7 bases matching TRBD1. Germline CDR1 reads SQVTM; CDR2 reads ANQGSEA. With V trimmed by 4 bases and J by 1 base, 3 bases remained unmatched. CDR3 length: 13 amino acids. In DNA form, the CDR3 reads TGCAGCGTTGTGGGACAGCTCCAAGAGACCCAGTACTTC. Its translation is CSVVGQLQETQYF.

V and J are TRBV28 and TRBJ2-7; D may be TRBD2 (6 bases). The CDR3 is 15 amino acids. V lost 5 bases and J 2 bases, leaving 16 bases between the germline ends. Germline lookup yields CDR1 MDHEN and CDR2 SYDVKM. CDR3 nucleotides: TGTGCCAGCAGTCCTGGGCGGGACTCCACCTACGAGCAGTACTTC. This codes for CASSPGRDSTYEQYF.

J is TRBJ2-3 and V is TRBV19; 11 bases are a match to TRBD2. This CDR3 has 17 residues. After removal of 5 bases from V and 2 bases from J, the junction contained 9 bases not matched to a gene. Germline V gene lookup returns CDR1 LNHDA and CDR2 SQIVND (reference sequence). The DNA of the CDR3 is TGTGCCAGTAGTCTCTTCGGGACTAGCGGAACCACAGATACGCAGTATTTT. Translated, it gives CASSLFGTSGTTDTQYF.

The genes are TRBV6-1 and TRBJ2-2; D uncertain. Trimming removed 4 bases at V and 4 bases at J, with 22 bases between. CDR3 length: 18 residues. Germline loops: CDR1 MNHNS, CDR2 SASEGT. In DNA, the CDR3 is TGTGCCAGCAGTGGGCGTTTAGATAGGCGGTGGGTCACCGGGGAGCTGTTTTTT. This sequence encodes CASSGRLDRRWVTGELFF.

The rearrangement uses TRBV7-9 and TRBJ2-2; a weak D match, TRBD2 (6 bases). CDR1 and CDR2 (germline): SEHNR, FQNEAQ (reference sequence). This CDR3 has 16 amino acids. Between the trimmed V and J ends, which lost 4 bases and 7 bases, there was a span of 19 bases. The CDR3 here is CASSSSWTGEGGELFF. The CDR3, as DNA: TGTGCCAGCAGCTCGAGTTGGACGGGAGAGGGCGGGGAGCTGTTTTTT.

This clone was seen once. The CDR3 region is CASSSSDRGQAFF. For the CDR3, the DNA is TGTGCCAGCAGTTCCTCCGACAGGGGGCAGGCTTTCTTT. The rearrangement links TRBV6-5 to TRBJ1-1; 10 bases match TRBD1. Unmatched junction bases numbered 7, after V lost 4 bases and J lost 11 bases. CDR3 size: 13 residues. CDR1 is MNHEY and CDR2 is SVGAGI in the germline V gene.